Each of the 15 T cell receptor beta chains below was sequenced from the same sample in a study of early T cells in non-severe SARS-CoV-2 infection. TCRdb fed the 5' RACE reads into MiXCR, producing one record per CDR3 protein. The table records 70,000 to 85,000 distinct CDR3 sequences, 12% of them present only once. The specimen was whole blood. The receptors were gathered from an adult who was a healthcare worker with PCR-confirmed SARS-CoV-2 infection or an uninfected control (not recorded which).

This clonotype has more than one count but fewer than ten. This chain uses TRBV20-1 with TRBJ2-4; TRBD2 aligns across 8 bases. Germline trimming cut 7 bases from V and 6 bases from J; bases unmatched to any gene: 8. CDR1 and CDR2 from the germline V gene are DFQATT and SNEGSKA (reference sequence). The CDR3 is 13 residues long. CDR3 sequence reads: CSGWREVGNIQYF. The CDR3 DNA is TGCAGTGGGTGGCGGGAGGTCGGAAACATTCAGTACTTC.

V is TRBV3-1 and J is TRBJ2-7, with D possibly called TRBD1 or TRBD2 (5 bases each). CDR1 is LGHDT and CDR2 is YNNKEL in the germline V gene (reference sequence). Trimming left V 4 bases short and J 5 bases short, with 6 bases between. The CDR3 has 11 amino acids. The CDR3 nucleotides are TGTGCCAGCAGCCGGGGGAACGAGCAGTACTTC. Translated: CASSRGNEQYF.

This clonotype was counted a few times. This chain uses TRBV20-1 with TRBJ1-3, with 7 nucleotides matching TRBD1. Germline V CDR1 and CDR2: DFQATT, SNEGSKA (reference sequence). V gave up 6 bases and J gave up 0 bases; unmatched junction bases: 8. This CDR3 is built from 15 residues. The CDR3 region has the DNA TGCAGTGCCCCAGGGGGGGCCAGCTCTGGAAACACCATATATTTT. It is translated as CSAPGGASSGNTIYF.

The chain combines TRBV20-1 with TRBJ1-2; the D gene is possibly TRBD1 (6 bases). This CDR3 comprises 13 residues. The germline V gene has CDR1 DFQATT and CDR2 SNEGSKA (reference sequence). Trimming removed 2 bases at V and 4 bases at J, with 11 bases between. CDR3 protein: CSARITGSYGYTF. CDR3 DNA sequence: TGCAGTGCTAGAATTACAGGGTCCTATGGCTACACCTTC.

The rearrangement uses TRBV20-1 and TRBJ1-1, with a possible D match to TRBD1 (5 bases). The germline V gene has CDR1 DFQATT and CDR2 SNEGSKA (reference sequence). This CDR3 region has 13 residues. Trimming took off 4 bases at V and 2 bases at J, with 11 bases between the two ends. The CDR3 DNA sequence: TGCAGTGCTAATGGAGGGGATAACACTGAAGCTTTCTTT. It is translated as CSANGGDNTEAFF.

This clonotype was counted many times. The V and J genes are TRBV19 and TRBJ2-3; weak D call: TRBD1 (6 bases). Germline V gene sequence: CDR1 LNHDA, CDR2 SQIVND (reference sequence). This CDR3 region has 15 residues. The V and J ends lost 8 bases and 2 bases respectively, with 17 bases between them. In DNA, the CDR3 is TGTGCCAGTCAAGGGACACGACCCCACACAGATACGCAGTATTTT. Encoded protein: CASQGTRPHTDTQYF.

This clonotype was observed once. The chain's CDR3 is CASSRDGATNEKLFF. In DNA, the CDR3 is TGCGCCAGCAGCCGGGACGGCGCAACTAATGAAAAACTGTTTTTT. The chain uses TRBV4-1 and TRBJ1-4, with a possible D match to TRBD1 (5 bases). CDR1 is MGHRA and CDR2 is YSYEKL in the germline V gene. This CDR3 has 15 residues. The V end lost 4 bases, the J end lost 0 bases, and 9 bases lay between the germline ends.

This clonotype was counted only a few times. J is TRBJ2-2 and V is TRBV5-1; D is unresolved. The V and J ends lost 1 base and 4 bases respectively, with 8 bases between them. The length of the CDR3 is 14 residues. Germline V gene lookup returns CDR1 SGHRS and CDR2 YFSETQ. Here the CDR3 reads CASSLTVSTGELFF. The DNA of the CDR3 is TGCGCCAGCAGCTTGACAGTCTCCACCGGGGAGCTGTTTTTT. Drawing the rest from reference TRBV5-1 and TRBJ2-2, the complete variable domain is KAGVTQTPRYLIKTRGQQVTLSCSPISGHRSVSWYQQTPGQGLQFLFEYFSETQRNKGNFPGRFSGRQFSNSRSEMNVSTLELGDSALYLCASSLTVSTGELFFGEGSRLTVL.

This clonotype has just a few counts. This chain connects TRBV5-8 to TRBJ1-2; D remains unclear. CDR3 length: 14 residues. Germline-derived CDR1 and CDR2 are SGHTS and YDEGEE. The ends were cut back, 0 bases at V and 3 bases at J, with 9 bases in the middle. Written as DNA, the CDR3 is TGTGCCAGCAGCTTGGTGGGCACAGACTATGGCTACACCTTC. Protein product: CASSLVGTDYGYTF.

The chain combines TRBV29-1 with TRBJ2-2; D is ambiguous. The germline gives CDR1 SQVTM, CDR2 ANQGSEA. The CDR3 is 11 residues long. Trimming left V 7 bases short and J 2 bases short, with 5 bases between. As DNA, the CDR3 is TGCAGCGCCGCTAACACCGGGGAGCTGTTTTTT. Protein product: CSAANTGELFF.

At least ten counts were recorded for this clonotype. This chain connects TRBV20-1 to TRBJ1-2, with D perhaps matching TRBD1 (5 bases). Germline lookup yields CDR1 DFQATT and CDR2 SNEGSKA (reference sequence). The V end was cut by 3 bases, the J end by 4 bases, with 12 bases between. The CDR3 runs 13 residues. CDR3 sequence (DNA): TGCAGTGCTAGTGGGGGACTAGGCTATGGCTACACCTTC. This sequence encodes CSASGGLGYGYTF.

This clonotype appeared many times. This chain connects TRBV29-1 to TRBJ2-2; D is unresolved. This CDR3 is 11 amino acids long. Germline-derived CDR1 and CDR2 are SQVTM and ANQGSEA. The V end lost 4 bases, the J end lost 6 bases, and 6 bases lay between the germline ends. The CDR3 coding sequence is TGCAGCGTTGGTGAGGCCGGGGAGCTGTTTTTT. Its translation is CSVGEAGELFF.

This clonotype was counted a few times. The chain links TRBV6-6 to TRBJ2-1, with 9 nucleotides matching TRBD2. The CDR3 consists of 17 residues. J was trimmed by 3 bases and V by 4 bases; bases with no gene match: 10. Germline CDR1 reads MNHNY; CDR2 reads SVGAGI (reference sequence). This chain's CDR3 is CASSSFLGTSLYNEQFF. The CDR3 DNA reads TGTGCCAGCAGTTCCTTTCTGGGGACTAGCCTCTACAATGAGCAGTTCTTC.

This clonotype has a count of ten or more. V gene TRBV7-8 combines with J gene TRBJ1-5; D perhaps matches TRBD1 (6 bases). The CDR3 runs 16 residues. Germline V lookup: CDR1 SGHVS, CDR2 FQNEAQ. Trimming shortened V by 5 bases and J by 1 base, and 15 bases separated the two germline ends. The CDR3 sequence is CASSTITGSSNQPQHF. The CDR3 region has the DNA TGTGCCAGCAGCACAATCACAGGGTCGAGCAATCAGCCCCAGCATTTT. The complete variable domain, with remaining parts taken from reference TRBV7-8 and TRBJ1-5, reads GAGVSQSPRYKVAKRGQDVALRCDPISGHVSLFWYQQALGQGPEFLTYFQNEAQLDKSGLPSDRFFAERPEGSVSTLKIQRTQQEDSAVYLCASSTITGSSNQPQHFGDGTRLSIL.

The chain recombines TRBV28 with TRBJ1-4; D uncertain. The CDR3 length is 14 residues. Trimming left V 7 bases short and J 7 bases short, with 16 bases between. The V gene's germline CDR1 is MDHEN and CDR2 SYDVKM. Written as DNA, the CDR3 is TGTGCCAGCACCTCCCCTCAATGGGGTGAAAAACTGTTTTTT. Translated: CASTSPQWGEKLFF.